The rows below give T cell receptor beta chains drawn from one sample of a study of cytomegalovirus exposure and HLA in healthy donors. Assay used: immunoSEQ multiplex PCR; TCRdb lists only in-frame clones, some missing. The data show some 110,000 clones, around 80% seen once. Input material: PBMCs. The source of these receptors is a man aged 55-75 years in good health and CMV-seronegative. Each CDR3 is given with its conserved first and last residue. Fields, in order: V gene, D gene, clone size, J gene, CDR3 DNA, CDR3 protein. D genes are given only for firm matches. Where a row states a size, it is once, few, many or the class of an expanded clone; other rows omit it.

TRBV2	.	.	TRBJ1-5	TGTGCCAGCAGTGAATTTGGGCTTTATCAGCCCCAGCATTTT	CASSEFGLYQPQHF
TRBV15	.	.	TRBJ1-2	TGTGCCACCAGCAGCGGTCTGGGCGCCAACTATGGCTACACCTTC	CATSSGLGANYGYTF
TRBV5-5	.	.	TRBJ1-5	TGTGCCAGCAGCCCAGCCGGCGGTCTTAATAGCAATCAGCCCCAGCATTTT	CASSPAGGLNSNQPQHF
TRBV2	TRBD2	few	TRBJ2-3	TGTGCCAGCAGTGAAACGGCTAGCGGGGGAGATACGCAGTATTTT	CASSETASGGDTQYF
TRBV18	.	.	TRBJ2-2	TGTGCCAGCTCACCAAGGGGACTGGGGAACGGGGAGCTGTTTTTT	CASSPRGLGNGELFF
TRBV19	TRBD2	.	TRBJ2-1	TGTGCCAGTAGTTCAGTAGCGGGGGGCTACAATGAGCAGTTCTTC	CASSSVAGGYNEQFF
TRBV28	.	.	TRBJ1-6	TGTGCCAGCAGTTTATTTGGGGGACAATATTCACCCCTCCACTTT	CASSLFGGQYSPLHF
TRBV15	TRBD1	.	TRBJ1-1	TGTGCCACCAGCAGAGGACAGGGGGCCACTGAAGCTTTCTTT	CATSRGQGATEAFF
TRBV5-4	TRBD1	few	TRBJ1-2	TGTGCCAGCAGCCATAAGAAGTCAGGGGGATATGGCTACACCTTC	CASSHKKSGGYGYTF
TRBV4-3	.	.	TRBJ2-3	TGCGCCAGCAGCCAAGGGGGGGGCACAGATACGCAGTATTTT	CASSQGGGTDTQYF
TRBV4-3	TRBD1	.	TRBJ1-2	TGCGCCAGCAGCCAGAGACAGGGAGGTAAGGACTACACCTTC	CASSQRQGGKDYTF
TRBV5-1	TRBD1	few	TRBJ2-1	TGCGCCAGCAGCTTGGGACAGGGGGCGGTTGAGCAGTTCTTC	CASSLGQGAVEQFF
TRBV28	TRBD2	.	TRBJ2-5	TGTGCCAGCAGTTTCGCGGGGGGCCGGAGGGCCCAGTACTTC	CASSFAGGRRAQYF
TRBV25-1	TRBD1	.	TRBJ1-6	TGTGCCAGCAGGGACAGGGGTAATAATTCACCCCTCCACTTT	CASRDRGNNSPLHF
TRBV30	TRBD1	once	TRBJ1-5	TGTGCCTGGGCTGGGACAGGGAGCAATCAGCCCCAGCATTTT	CAWAGTGSNQPQHF
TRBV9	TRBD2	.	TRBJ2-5	TGTGCCAGCAGCGTAGGAGGGCTAGCGGGGGGAAAAGAGACCCAGTACTTC	CASSVGGLAGGKETQYF
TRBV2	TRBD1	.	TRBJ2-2	TGTGCCAGCACCCTAGAGGGACAGGGAGGGACCGGGGAGCTGTTTTTT	CASTLEGQGGTGELFF
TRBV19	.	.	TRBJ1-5	TGTGCCAGTAGTGGTCGTACAGGGCCTGGAAATCAGCCCCAGCATTTT	CASSGRTGPGNQPQHF
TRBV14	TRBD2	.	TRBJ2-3	TGTGCCAGCAGCCAAACAATAGCGGGGGCCGGCACAGATACGCAGTATTTT	CASSQTIAGAGTDTQYF
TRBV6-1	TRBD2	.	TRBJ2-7	TGTGCCAGCAGTGAACAAGCGGGGGGTAGGGGCGAGCAGTACTTC	CASSEQAGGRGEQYF
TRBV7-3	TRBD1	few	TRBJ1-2	TGTGCCAGCAGCTTTGAAGGGGGCAGAGGTGGCTACACCTTC	CASSFEGGRGGYTF
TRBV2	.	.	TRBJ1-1	TGTGCCAGCTTGGGGGGTGGGGGTATGGGGAACACTGAAGCTTTCTTT	CASLGGGGMGNTEAFF
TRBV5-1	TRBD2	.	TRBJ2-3	TGCGCCAGCAGCCTTCGCGCTAGCGGGGGGCAGGGAGATACGCAGTATTTT	CASSLRASGGQGDTQYF
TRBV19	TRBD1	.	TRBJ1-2	TGTGCCAGTAGTGCTCAAGACAGGGGGACTCCTTATGGCTACACCTTC	CASSAQDRGTPYGYTF
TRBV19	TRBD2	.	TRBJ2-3	TGTGCCAGTAGTAAAAGGACTAGCGTATCAGATACGCAGTATTTT	CASSKRTSVSDTQYF
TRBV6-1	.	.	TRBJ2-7	TGTGCCAGCAGTGTCCACGGGGGTGGCGAGCAGTACTTC	CASSVHGGGEQYF
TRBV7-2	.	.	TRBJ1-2	TGTGCCAGCAGCCCAGGGGTATCGGGTTACAACTATGGCTACACCTTC	CASSPGVSGYNYGYTF
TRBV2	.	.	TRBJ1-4	TGTGCCAGCAGTCCAGGGTTTAGGGGTGAAAAACTGTTTTTT	CASSPGFRGEKLFF
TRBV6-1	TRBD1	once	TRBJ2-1	TGTGCCGGGGCACAGGGGTTGGGGTACAATGAGCAGTTCTTC	CAGAQGLGYNEQFF
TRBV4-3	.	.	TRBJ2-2	TGCGCCAGCAGCCAAGAAGGGGGGGCCATCGGGGAGCTGTTTTTT	CASSQEGGAIGELFF
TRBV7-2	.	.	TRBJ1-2	TGTGCCAGCAGCTTAGGACAGGTAGAAGGCTACACCTTC	CASSLGQVEGYTF
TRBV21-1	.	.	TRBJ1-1	TGTGCCAGCAGCAAAGCGGGGACAGAAGCTTTCTTT	CASSKAGTEAFF
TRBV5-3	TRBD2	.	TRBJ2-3	TGTGCCAGAAGTCGCTCTCGGGGGGGGACAGATACGCAGTATTTT	CARSRSRGGTDTQYF
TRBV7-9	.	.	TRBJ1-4	TGTGCCAGCAGCCCAGGCGACAGCGCTAATGAAAAACTGTTTTTT	CASSPGDSANEKLFF
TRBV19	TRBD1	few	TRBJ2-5	TGTGCCAGTAGCCGACAGGGTCAGTGGGAGACCCAGTACTTC	CASSRQGQWETQYF
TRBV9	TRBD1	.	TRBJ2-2	TGTGCCAGCAGCGTAGCACAGGGGGCCACCGGGGAGCTGTTTTTT	CASSVAQGATGELFF
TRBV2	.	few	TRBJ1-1	TGTGCCAGCACCCTGGAGGGGTCGAACACTGAAGCTTTCTTT	CASTLEGSNTEAFF
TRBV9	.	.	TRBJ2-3	TGTGCCAGCAGCTCCCTGGCTTCTAGCACAGATACGCAGTATTTT	CASSSLASSTDTQYF